These 23 T cell receptor beta chains were all obtained from the same sample, sequenced in a study of OX40 agonist ivuxolimab in advanced cancers. Using immunoSEQ multiplex PCR, the repertoire was profiled, and TCRdb retains in-frame clones only, with some absent. The sample holds about 37,000 clones, 70% to 90% seen once. Source: CD4+ or CD8+ T cells sorted from blood, taken in a trial of the OX40 agonist ivuxolimab. These receptors were collected from an adult with an advanced solid tumor such as melanoma, head and neck, liver or kidney cancer.

The J gene is TRBJ1-3, the V gene TRBV6-5; possibly TRBD1 for D (5 bases). V gave up 0 bases and J gave up 4 bases, with 10 bases separating them. This CDR3 is 15 amino acids long. Germline-derived CDR1 and CDR2 are MNHEY and SVGAGI. The CDR3 DNA reads as TGTGCCAGCAGTTACTCGGGGGGGTCCGGAAACACCATATATTTT. Protein sequence: CASSYSGGSGNTIYF.

The CDR3: CASSLGGSVQETQYF. The CDR3 DNA follows: TGTGCCAGCAGCCTAGGTGGGTCGGTCCAAGAGACCCAGTACTTC. V and J are TRBV11-1 and TRBJ2-5; D remains ambiguous. V was cut by 5 bases and J by 1 base, with 14 bases left in between. The CDR3 is 15 amino acids. From germline, CDR1 is SGHAT and CDR2 FQDESV (reference sequence).

The V call is TRBV4-1, the J call TRBJ2-7, with TRBD2 matching 10 bases. Germline CDR1 MGHRA, CDR2 YSYEKL. This CDR3 is built from 16 residues. Losses at the gene ends were 0 bases for V and 2 bases for J; bases not matched to a gene: 4. The CDR3 region is CASSQELAGSTYEQYF. The CDR3 region has the DNA TGCGCCAGCAGCCAAGAACTAGCGGGGAGTACCTACGAGCAGTACTTC.

The rearrangement joins TRBV6-1 to TRBJ2-3, with 8 positions matching TRBD1. Trimming took 6 bases from V and 3 from J; bases not matched to a gene: 5. The germline CDR1 and CDR2 sequences are MNHNS and SASEGT. The CDR3 is made up of 14 amino acids. The CDR3 coding sequence is TGTGCCAGCAGGGACAGGGCTTCGACAGATACGCAGTATTTT. Translating it yields CASRDRASTDTQYF.

This chain uses TRBV23-1 with TRBJ1-1; D is uncertain. TRBV23-1 is labeled an ORF, and its function is uncertain. Trimming stripped 3 bases from V and 7 bases from J, with 15 bases between. CDR3 length: 14 residues. CDR3 sequence (DNA): TGCGCCAGCAGTCAGGGGAAAGGGCGGGGTGAAGCTTTCTTT. It specifies CASSQGKGRGEAFF.

This chain connects TRBV18 to TRBJ1-5, with 11 bases aligning to TRBD1. V was clipped by 6 bases and J by 7 bases; unmatched bases: 17. Germline CDR1 and CDR2: KGHSH and LQKENI. The CDR3 sequence is 18 residues long. CDR3 region: CASSLGQGAPVEAQPQHF. For the CDR3, the DNA is TGTGCCAGCTCCCTCGGACAGGGGGCGCCGGTGGAGGCCCAGCCCCAGCATTTT.

This sequence joins TRBV7-8 and TRBJ2-3; TRBD2 matches at 9 bases. The CDR3 runs to 14 residues. Per germline, CDR1 SGHVS and CDR2 FQNEAQ. The V segment lost 3 bases and the J segment 6 bases; nucleotides outside the gene matches: 4. CDR3 bases: TGTGCCAGCAGCTTTAGCGCGGGGGGGGATACGCAGTATTTT. It codes for CASSFSAGGDTQYF. Drawing the rest from reference TRBV7-8 and TRBJ2-3, the complete variable domain is GAGVSQSPRYKVAKRGQDVALRCDPISGHVSLFWYQQALGQGPEFLTYFQNEAQLDKSGLPSDRFFAERPEGSVSTLKIQRTQQEDSAVYLCASSFSAGGDTQYFGPGTRLTVL.

This chain joins TRBV6-1 and TRBJ2-2; TRBD2 is a possible D gene (5 bases). CDR3 size: 14 residues. V was clipped by 11 bases and J by 2 bases, with 15 bases between them. In germline, CDR1 is MNHNS, CDR2 SASEGT. The CDR3 bases are TGTGCCGCGAGGAGGACGGGAAACACCGGGGAGCTGTTTTTT. Its translation: CAARRTGNTGELFF.

The V and J genes are TRBV6-4 and TRBJ2-3; the match to TRBD2 covers 8 bases. The germline gives CDR1 MRHNA, CDR2 SNTAGT. V was clipped by 3 bases and J by 0 bases; unmatched bases: 2. The length of the CDR3 is 15 residues. CDR3 sequence (DNA): TGTGCCAGCAGTGAACGGGGGGGGAGCACAGATACGCAGTATTTT. This codes for CASSERGGSTDTQYF.

This clone was observed once. The chain has TRBV21-1 and TRBJ2-1; the DNA was not used to check the table's D call, TRBD2. TRBV21-1 is a documented pseudogene. CDR3 length: 18 residues. In DNA form, the CDR3 reads TGTGCCAGCAGCAAAATCTGGGATAGCGGGAGGGCCCTCAATGAGCAGTTCTTC. This gives the protein CASSKIWDSGRALNEQFF.

The CDR3 is CASSLTGDLYEQYF. The CDR3 DNA sequence: TGTGCCAGCAGTTTAACAGGGGACCTCTACGAGCAGTACTTC. The chain combines TRBV27 with TRBJ2-7, with TRBD1 matching over 7 bases. V was clipped by 2 bases and J by 3 bases; unmatched bases: 4. The CDR3 consists of 14 residues. The germline CDR1 and CDR2 sequences are MNHEY and SMNVEV (reference sequence).

This clone showed up just once. The chain couples TRBV28 to TRBJ1-4; no clear D. CDR1 is MDHEN, CDR2 SYDVKM, per germline. The CDR3 is made up of 14 amino acids. V dropped 6 bases and J dropped 4 bases, with 12 bases sitting between them. This CDR3 reads CASSPGHGNEKLFF. For the CDR3, the DNA is TGTGCCAGCAGCCCTGGGCACGGTAATGAAAAACTGTTTTTT.

The V and J genes are TRBV6-5 and TRBJ2-7; D is uncertain. The CDR3 consists of 16 residues. Germline CDR1 MNHEY, CDR2 SVGAGI. V was cut by 0 bases and J by 0 bases, with 12 bases left in between. The CDR3 region has the DNA TGTGCCAGCAGTTACTCGGACCAGAAGAGCTCCTACGAGCAGTACTTC. Translation: CASSYSDQKSSYEQYF.

This rearrangement joins TRBV4-1 to TRBJ2-3; the D is unclear. CDR3 length equals 12 residues. CDR1 and CDR2 from the germline V gene are MGHRA and YSYEKL. V lost 1 base and J 9 bases, leaving 8 bases between the germline ends. DNA for the CDR3: TGCGCCAGCAGCCAAGGACTCGGGACGCAGTATTTT. It encodes CASSQGLGTQYF.

The V gene is TRBV28, the J gene TRBJ1-5; the match to TRBD1 covers 10 bases. CDR3 length: 19 residues. CDR1 is MDHEN and CDR2 is SYDVKM in the germline V gene. The J segment lost 2 bases and the V segment lost 5 bases, leaving 15 bases of the junction unmatched. The CDR3 sequence is CASSLSPGQGPEGNQPQHF. In DNA, the CDR3 is TGTGCCAGCAGTCTCAGTCCGGGACAGGGGCCAGAGGGCAATCAGCCCCAGCATTTT.

This chain uses TRBV7-2 with TRBJ1-4; perhaps TRBD1 as D (5 bases). V lost 2 bases and J 0 bases, leaving 7 bases between the germline ends. The CDR3 runs to 15 residues. Per the germline V gene, CDR1 is SGHTA and CDR2 is FQGNSA. The CDR3, as DNA: TGTGCCAGCAGCTTATCCAGGGCAACTAATGAAAAACTGTTTTTT. Encoded protein: CASSLSRATNEKLFF.

The gene calls are TRBV9 and TRBJ1-2, with a possible D match to TRBD1 (6 bases). Germline V lookup: CDR1 SGDLS, CDR2 YYNGEE. The CDR3 loop spans 15 amino acids. V was pared by 1 base and J by 0 bases, with 10 bases between. The CDR3 loop reads CASSVMGGPNYGYTF. The CDR3 bases are TGTGCCAGCAGCGTAATGGGGGGGCCTAACTATGGCTACACCTTC.

This clone appeared a few times. For the CDR3, the DNA is TGTGCCAGCCAGATCCTGACGGATCTCTCTGGGGCCAACGTCCTGACTTTC. Translated, it gives CASQILTDLSGANVLTF. This chain links TRBV2 with TRBJ2-6, with D unresolved. Trimming took off 8 bases at V and 0 bases at J, with 17 bases between the two ends. Germline V gene sequence: CDR1 SNHLY, CDR2 FYNNEI. This CDR3 has 17 amino acids.

CDR3 in DNA: TGTGCCAGCAGCGGACGAGAGACCCAGTACTTC. Its protein is CASSGRETQYF. The gene calls are TRBV9 and TRBJ2-5; D gene ambiguous. Germline assignment: CDR1 SGDLS and CDR2 YYNGEE. The length of the CDR3 is 11 residues. Trimming took off 3 bases at V and 4 bases at J, with 4 bases between the two ends.

This chain connects TRBV10-3 to TRBJ1-2; 7 bases match TRBD1. J gave up 6 bases and V 6 bases, and 7 bases lay outside the gene matches. This CDR3 contains 13 residues. Germline assignment: CDR1 ENHRY and CDR2 SYGVKD. This CDR3 reads CAISATGVDGYTF. As DNA, the CDR3 is TGTGCCATCAGCGCCACAGGGGTGGATGGCTACACCTTC.

The V gene is TRBV30, the J gene TRBJ2-7; D is ambiguous. Germline V gene data show CDR1 as GTSNPN and CDR2 as SVGIG (reference sequence). The CDR3 totals 11 residues. V lost 6 bases and J 3 bases, leaving 9 bases between the germline ends. The CDR3 protein is CACSYVYEQYF. In DNA form, the CDR3 reads TGTGCCTGCAGCTATGTCTACGAGCAGTACTTC.

This chain joins TRBV19 and TRBJ2-2, with 8 bases matching TRBD2. The CDR3 loop spans 13 amino acids. V lost 9 bases and J lost 5; bases outside the gene matches: 5. Germline V gene data show CDR1 as LNHDA and CDR2 as SQIVND (reference sequence). CDR3: CASTSGGTGELFF. For the CDR3, the DNA is TGTGCCAGCACCTCGGGGGGGACCGGGGAGCTGTTTTTT.

V usage is TRBV2 and J usage is TRBJ2-5, with TRBD1 matching 10 bases. Trimming at V came to 4 bases and at J to 0 bases, leaving 17 bases not matched to a gene. The CDR3 loop spans 20 amino acids. The V gene's germline CDR1 is SNHLY and CDR2 FYNNEI. CDR3 sequence (DNA): TGTGCCAGCAGTGCCCCGACAGGGGGCGGGAGTAGAGGTTACCAAGAGACCCAGTACTTC. Translation: CASSAPTGGGSRGYQETQYF.